Each of the 18 T cell receptor beta chains below was sequenced from the same sample in a study of shared clonotypes between healthy human individuals. This table comes from immunoSEQ multiplex PCR, and its TCRdb copy is limited to in-frame clones, with some not included. The sample consists of hundreds of thousands of clones, approximately 96% of them appearing once. It was CD45RO-negative cells, positively selected for CCR7, that made up naive CD8 cells, with terminally differentiated effector memory CD45RA+ cells excluded. The sample consisted of naive CD8+ T cells sorted from blood. The source of these receptors is a woman aged 25 to 39 in good health.

The chain carries TRBV6-1 and TRBJ1-4; 9 nucleotides line up with TRBD1. This CDR3 is 16 amino acids long. Germline V gene sequence: CDR1 MNHNS, CDR2 SASEGT. Trimming removed 4 bases from V and 6 bases from J; junction bases left unmatched: 9. CDR3 sequence: CASSGPWTGEDEKLFF. The CDR3 DNA sequence: TGTGCCAGCAGTGGGCCATGGACAGGGGAAGATGAAAAACTGTTTTTT.

V usage is TRBV19 and J usage is TRBJ2-5, with TRBD2 as a possible D gene (5 bases). CDR1 and CDR2 (germline): LNHDA, SQIVND (reference sequence). The CDR3 runs 14 residues. Between the trimmed V and J ends, which lost 1 base and 7 bases, there was a span of 13 bases. Here the CDR3 reads CASSIASILGTQYF. The CDR3 DNA reads as TGTGCCAGTAGTATAGCTAGCATACTAGGGACCCAGTACTTC.

The chain employs TRBV4-1 and TRBJ1-1, with TRBD1 identical over 7 bases. V was clipped by 4 bases and J by 2 bases; unmatched bases: 25. Germline CDR1 and CDR2: MGHRA and YSYEKL. CDR3 length: 21 residues. The CDR3, as DNA: TGCGCCAGCAGCCGGTGGTCGGTTCCGCTAGTCCGGGACAGAACTAACACTGAAGCTTTCTTT. It translates to CASSRWSVPLVRDRTNTEAFF.

The rearrangement joins TRBV7-9 to TRBJ1-1; no firm D call. Trimming took off 5 bases at V and 5 bases at J, with 18 bases between the two ends. The germline V gene encodes CDR1 SEHNR and CDR2 FQNEAQ (reference sequence). This CDR3 region has 15 residues. The CDR3 loop reads CASSLRPTRETEAFF. The CDR3 bases are TGTGCCAGCAGCCTGAGGCCTACACGGGAGACTGAAGCTTTCTTT.

The chain has TRBV28 and TRBJ2-3; 7 bases map to TRBD2. The length of the CDR3 is 16 residues. From germline, CDR1 is MDHEN and CDR2 SYDVKM. V lost 2 bases and J lost 2; bases outside the gene matches: 7. The DNA for the CDR3 is TGTGCCAGCAGTTTAATCCTAGCGGTCTACACAGATACGCAGTATTTT. Translated, it gives CASSLILAVYTDTQYF.

The chain links TRBV9 to TRBJ2-2; D uncertain. CDR1 and CDR2 from the germline V gene are SGDLS and YYNGEE. Deletions cut 0 bases from V and 6 bases from J, with 12 bases between. The length of the CDR3 is 15 residues. CDR3 residues: CASSVGSDRAGELFF. The CDR3 nucleotides are TGTGCCAGCAGCGTAGGCTCCGATCGCGCCGGGGAGCTGTTTTTT.

The chain couples TRBV6-5 to TRBJ1-1; no definite D call. The germline V and J ends were trimmed by 4 bases and 1 base, with 10 bases remaining between them. Per the germline V gene, CDR1 is MNHEY and CDR2 is SVGAGI. The CDR3 covers 14 residues. The DNA for the CDR3 is TGTGCCAGCAGTTTCGAGGCGGAGAACACTGAAGCTTTCTTT. Amino acids: CASSFEAENTEAFF.

CDR3 DNA: TGTGCCAGCAGTGATCGACAGGGGTGGGAGACCCAGTACTTC. Protein product: CASSDRQGWETQYF. The chain uses TRBV25-1 and TRBJ2-5; 8 positions agree with TRBD1. This CDR3 is 14 amino acids long. V was clipped by 3 bases and J by 5 bases; unmatched bases: 5. Germline V gene data show CDR1 as MGHDK and CDR2 as SYGVNS.

This chain joins TRBV11-2 and TRBJ2-7; TRBD2 agrees at 8 bases. The V gene's germline CDR1 is SGHAT and CDR2 FQNNGV. The CDR3 has 16 residues. V shed 4 bases and J 0 bases; nucleotides not matched to a gene: 8. In DNA, the CDR3 is TGTGCCAGCAGCTCCGCGGGACTAGTCCCCTCCTACGAGCAGTACTTC. Its protein product is CASSSAGLVPSYEQYF.

This clone came up a few times. The V and J genes are TRBV9 and TRBJ2-5; TRBD2 matches 7 bases. The CDR3 totals 17 residues. Germline V lookup: CDR1 SGDLS, CDR2 YYNGEE. V trimming: 0 bases; J trimming: 0 bases; junction bases outside the gene matches: 8. The CDR3, as DNA: TGTGCCAGCAGCGTAGGAGCGGGGAGAGGGTACCAAGAGACCCAGTACTTC. This encodes CASSVGAGRGYQETQYF.

V and J are TRBV27 and TRBJ2-1; TRBD2 agrees at 9 bases. CDR1 is MNHEY, CDR2 SMNVEV, per germline (reference sequence). The CDR3 contains 16 residues. V gave up 8 bases and J gave up 3 bases; unmatched junction bases: 11. In DNA, the CDR3 is TGTGCCAGCCAACTAGCGGGCCCTTCAAGCTACAATGAGCAGTTCTTC. This translates into CASQLAGPSSYNEQFF.

The rearrangement joins TRBV2 to TRBJ2-1; no firm D call. The ends were cut back, 7 bases at V and 0 bases at J, with 13 bases in the middle. This CDR3 has 15 residues. CDR1 SNHLY and CDR2 FYNNEI come from the germline V gene. CDR3 in DNA: TGTGCCAGCATCGAAGCATGGAGCTCCTACAATGAGCAGTTCTTC. It codes for CASIEAWSSYNEQFF.

On this clone: Other nucleotide sequences from this sample produce the same CDR3. The chain couples TRBV11-2 to TRBJ2-7; D is uncertain. Looked up from germline, CDR1 is SGHAT and CDR2 is FQNNGV. The CDR3 spans 13 residues. Trimming stripped 1 base from V and 0 bases from J, with 4 bases between. Here the CDR3 DNA reads TGTGCCAGCAGCTTAGGACCCTCCTACGAGCAGTACTTC. It codes for CASSLGPSYEQYF.

The rearrangement joins TRBV5-6 to TRBJ2-6; TRBD1 might be the D (6 bases). CDR1 and CDR2 (germline): SGHDT, YYEEEE. The V end was cut by 0 bases, the J end by 2 bases, with 18 bases between. The CDR3 runs to 19 residues. DNA for the CDR3: TGTGCCAGCAGCTTGGACAGGGAAGCGCTTACGGCTGGGGCCAACGTCCTGACTTTC. Its protein is CASSLDREALTAGANVLTF. Full variable domain (remainder filled in from reference TRBV5-6 and TRBJ2-6): DAGVTQSPTHLIKTRGQQVTLRCSPKSGHDTVSWYQQALGQGPQFIFQYYEEEERQRGNFPDRFSGHQFPNYSSELNVNALLLGDSALYLCASSLDREALTAGANVLTFGAGSRLTVL.

The V call is TRBV10-2, the J call TRBJ2-1; 12 bases align to TRBD2. Germline V gene sequence: CDR1 WSHSY, CDR2 SAAADI. V was clipped by 8 bases and J by 8 bases; unmatched bases: 7. This CDR3 is built from 14 residues. The CDR3 is CASSPSGRVHEQFF. For the CDR3, the DNA is TGCGCCAGCTCCCCTAGCGGGAGGGTGCATGAGCAGTTCTTC.

The chain has TRBV13 and TRBJ1-4; D might be TRBD1 (5 bases). Germline-derived CDR1 and CDR2 are PRHDT and FYEKMQ (reference sequence). CDR3 size: 15 residues. The V gene lost 5 bases and the J gene lost 8 bases, with 18 bases spanning the gap. CDR3 protein: CASSASLRGWEKLFF. The CDR3 DNA sequence: TGTGCCAGCAGCGCGTCCTTAAGGGGCTGGGAAAAACTGTTTTTT.

The chain links TRBV2 to TRBJ2-1; 11 bases agree with TRBD2. J gave up 4 bases and V 6 bases, and 5 bases lay outside the gene matches. Germline V gene data show CDR1 as SNHLY and CDR2 as FYNNEI. The CDR3 spans 15 residues. CDR3 nucleotides: TGTGCCAGCAGACGGGGACTAGCGGTTTACAATGAGCAGTTCTTC. Protein sequence: CASRRGLAVYNEQFF.

The V gene is TRBV5-5, the J gene TRBJ1-4; D is perhaps TRBD1 (6 bases). The V gene lost 2 bases and the J gene lost 4 bases, with 12 bases spanning the gap. Germline CDR1 and CDR2: SGHKS and YYEKEE (reference sequence). CDR3 length: 15 amino acids. The CDR3 DNA follows: TGTGCCAGCAGCTTCCTGGGGGGCGGTAATGAAAAACTGTTTTTT. It encodes CASSFLGGGNEKLFF.